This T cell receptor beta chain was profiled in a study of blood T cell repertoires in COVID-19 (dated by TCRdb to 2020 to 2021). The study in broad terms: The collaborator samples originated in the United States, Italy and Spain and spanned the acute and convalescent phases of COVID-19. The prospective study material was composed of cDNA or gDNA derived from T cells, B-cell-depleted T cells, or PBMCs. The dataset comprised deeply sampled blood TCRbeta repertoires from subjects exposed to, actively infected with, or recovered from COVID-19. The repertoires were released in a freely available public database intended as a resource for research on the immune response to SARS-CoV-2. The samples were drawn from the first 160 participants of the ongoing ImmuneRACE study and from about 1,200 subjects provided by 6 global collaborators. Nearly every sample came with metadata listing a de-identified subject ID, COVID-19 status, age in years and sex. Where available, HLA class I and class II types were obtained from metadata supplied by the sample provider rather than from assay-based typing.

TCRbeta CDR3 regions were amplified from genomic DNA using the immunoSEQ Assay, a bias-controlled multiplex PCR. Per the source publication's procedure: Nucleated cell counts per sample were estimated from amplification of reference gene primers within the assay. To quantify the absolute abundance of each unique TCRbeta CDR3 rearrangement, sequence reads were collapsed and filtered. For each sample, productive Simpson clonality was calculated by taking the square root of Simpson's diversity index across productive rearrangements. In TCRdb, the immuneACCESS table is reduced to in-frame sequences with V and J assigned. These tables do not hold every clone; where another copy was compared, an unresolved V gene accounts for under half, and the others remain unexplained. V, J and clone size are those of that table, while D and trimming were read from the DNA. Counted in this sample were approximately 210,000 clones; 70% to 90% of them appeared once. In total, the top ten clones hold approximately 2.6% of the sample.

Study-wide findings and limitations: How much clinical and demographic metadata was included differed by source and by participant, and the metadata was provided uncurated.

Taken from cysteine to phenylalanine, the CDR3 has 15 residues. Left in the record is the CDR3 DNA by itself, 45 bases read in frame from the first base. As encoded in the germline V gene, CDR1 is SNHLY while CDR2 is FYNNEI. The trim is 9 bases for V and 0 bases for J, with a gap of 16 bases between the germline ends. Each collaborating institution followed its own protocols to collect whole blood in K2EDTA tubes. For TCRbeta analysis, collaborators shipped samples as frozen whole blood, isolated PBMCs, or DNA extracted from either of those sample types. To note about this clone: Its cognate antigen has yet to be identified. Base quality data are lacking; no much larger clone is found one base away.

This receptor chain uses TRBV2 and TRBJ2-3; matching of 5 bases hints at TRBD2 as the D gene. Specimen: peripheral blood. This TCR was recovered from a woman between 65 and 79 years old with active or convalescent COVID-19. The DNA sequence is TGTGCCAGGGGAGTAGGGCTAGGTAGCACAGATACGCAGTATTTT. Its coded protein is CARGVGLGSTDTQYF.